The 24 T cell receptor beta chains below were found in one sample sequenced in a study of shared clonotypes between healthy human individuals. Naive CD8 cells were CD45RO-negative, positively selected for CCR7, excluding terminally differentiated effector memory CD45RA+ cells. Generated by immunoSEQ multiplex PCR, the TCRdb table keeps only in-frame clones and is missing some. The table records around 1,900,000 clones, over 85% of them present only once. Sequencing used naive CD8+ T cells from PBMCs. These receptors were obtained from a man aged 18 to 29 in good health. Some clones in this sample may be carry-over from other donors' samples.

This CDR3 is CASSLFSGEQYF. CDR3 in DNA: TGTGCCAGCAGTTTATTCAGTGGCGAGCAGTACTTC. The V and J genes are TRBV28 and TRBJ2-7; D remains unclear. This CDR3 comprises 12 residues. The V gene's germline CDR1 is MDHEN and CDR2 SYDVKM. The germline V and J ends were trimmed by 1 base and 6 bases, with 7 bases remaining between them.

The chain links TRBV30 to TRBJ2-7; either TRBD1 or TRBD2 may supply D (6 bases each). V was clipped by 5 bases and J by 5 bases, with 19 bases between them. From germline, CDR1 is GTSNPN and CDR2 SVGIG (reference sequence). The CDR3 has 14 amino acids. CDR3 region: CAWRGLPRAHEQYF. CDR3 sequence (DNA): TGTGCCTGGCGGGGGCTACCCCGGGCCCACGAGCAGTACTTC.

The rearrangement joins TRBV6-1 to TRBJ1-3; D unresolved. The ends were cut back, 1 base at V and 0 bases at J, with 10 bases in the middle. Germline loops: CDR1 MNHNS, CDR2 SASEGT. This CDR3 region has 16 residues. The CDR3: CASSEEMVLSGNTIYF. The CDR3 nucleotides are TGTGCCAGCAGTGAAGAGATGGTCCTCTCTGGAAACACCATATATTTT.

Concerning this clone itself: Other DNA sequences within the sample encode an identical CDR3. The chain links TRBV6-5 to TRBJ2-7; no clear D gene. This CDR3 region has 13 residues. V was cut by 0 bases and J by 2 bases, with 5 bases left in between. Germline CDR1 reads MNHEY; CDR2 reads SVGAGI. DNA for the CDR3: TGTGCCAGCAGTTACTCGGGTCCCTACGAGCAGTACTTC. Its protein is CASSYSGPYEQYF.

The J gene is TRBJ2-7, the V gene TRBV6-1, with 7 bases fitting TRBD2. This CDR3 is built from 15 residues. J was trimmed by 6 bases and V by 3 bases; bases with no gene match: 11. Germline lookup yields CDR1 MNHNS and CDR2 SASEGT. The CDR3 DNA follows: TGTGCCAGCAGTGATATCACTAGCGTCTTGTCCGAGCAGTACTTC. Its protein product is CASSDITSVLSEQYF.

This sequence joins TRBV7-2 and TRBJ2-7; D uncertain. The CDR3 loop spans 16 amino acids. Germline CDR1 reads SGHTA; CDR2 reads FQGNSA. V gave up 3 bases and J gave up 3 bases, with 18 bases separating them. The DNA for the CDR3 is TGTGCCAGCAGCTTTCCACCCGGAGAGCAGAACTACGAGCAGTACTTC. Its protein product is CASSFPPGEQNYEQYF.

The CDR3 DNA is TGTGCCAGCATTACAGGGGGCCGCAATGAGCAGTTCTTC. Its protein is CASITGGRNEQFF. The chain carries TRBV2 and TRBJ2-1, with 9 nucleotides matching TRBD1. Looked up from germline, CDR1 is SNHLY and CDR2 is FYNNEI. Trimming at V came to 7 bases and at J to 6 bases, leaving 4 bases not matched to a gene. This CDR3 has 13 residues.

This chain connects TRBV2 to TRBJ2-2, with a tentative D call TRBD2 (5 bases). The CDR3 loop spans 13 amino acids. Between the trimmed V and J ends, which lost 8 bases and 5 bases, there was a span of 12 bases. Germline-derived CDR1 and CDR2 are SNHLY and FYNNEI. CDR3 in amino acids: CASDIARTGELFF. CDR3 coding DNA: TGTGCCAGCGACATAGCGCGGACCGGGGAGCTGTTTTTT.

This CDR3 is CASSHHSGAGVASYNEQFF. The CDR3 region has the DNA TGTGCCAGCAGCCATCACAGCGGGGCGGGAGTCGCCTCCTACAATGAGCAGTTCTTC. This chain joins TRBV11-3 and TRBJ2-1; TRBD2 agrees at 7 bases. Trimming removed 5 bases from V and 0 bases from J; junction bases left unmatched: 16. The CDR3 extends over 19 amino acids. Germline V gene data show CDR1 as SGHNT and CDR2 as YENEEA.

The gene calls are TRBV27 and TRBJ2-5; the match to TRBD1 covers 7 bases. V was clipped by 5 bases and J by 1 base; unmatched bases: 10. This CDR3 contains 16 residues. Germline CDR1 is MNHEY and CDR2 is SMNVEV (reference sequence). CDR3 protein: CASSPSPGQLQETQYF. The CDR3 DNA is TGTGCCAGCAGTCCGTCCCCGGGACAGCTCCAAGAGACCCAGTACTTC.

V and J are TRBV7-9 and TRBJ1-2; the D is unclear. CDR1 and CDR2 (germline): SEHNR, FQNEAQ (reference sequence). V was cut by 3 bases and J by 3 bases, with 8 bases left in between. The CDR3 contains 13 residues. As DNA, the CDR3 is TGTGCCAGCAGCTTCCGGGCAGACTATGGCTACACCTTC. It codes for CASSFRADYGYTF.

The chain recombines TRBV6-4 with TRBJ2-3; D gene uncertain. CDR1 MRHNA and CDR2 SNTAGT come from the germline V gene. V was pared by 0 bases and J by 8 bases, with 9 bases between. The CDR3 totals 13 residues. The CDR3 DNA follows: TGTGCCAGCAGTGACTCTCACGGCGGTACGCAGTATTTT. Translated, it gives CASSDSHGGTQYF.

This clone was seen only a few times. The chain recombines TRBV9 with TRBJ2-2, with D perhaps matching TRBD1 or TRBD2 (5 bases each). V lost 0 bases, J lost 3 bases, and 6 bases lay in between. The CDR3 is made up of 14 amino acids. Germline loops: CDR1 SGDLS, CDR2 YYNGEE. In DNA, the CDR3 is TGTGCCAGCAGCGTAGGGGACCACACCGGGGAGCTGTTTTTT. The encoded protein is CASSVGDHTGELFF.

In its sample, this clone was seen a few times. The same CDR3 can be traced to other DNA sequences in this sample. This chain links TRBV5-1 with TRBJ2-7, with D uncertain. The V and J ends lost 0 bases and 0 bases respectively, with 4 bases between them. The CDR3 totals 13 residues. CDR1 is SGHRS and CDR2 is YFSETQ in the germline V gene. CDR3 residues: CASSLGSSYEQYF. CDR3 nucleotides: TGCGCCAGCAGCTTGGGGAGCTCCTACGAGCAGTACTTC.

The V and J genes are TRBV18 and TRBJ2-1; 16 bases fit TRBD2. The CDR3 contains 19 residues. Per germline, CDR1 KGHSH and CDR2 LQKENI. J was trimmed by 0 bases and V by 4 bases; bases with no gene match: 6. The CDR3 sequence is CASSLGLAGGNSSYNEQFF. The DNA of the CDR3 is TGTGCCAGCTCACTGGGACTAGCGGGAGGGAATAGCTCCTACAATGAGCAGTTCTTC.

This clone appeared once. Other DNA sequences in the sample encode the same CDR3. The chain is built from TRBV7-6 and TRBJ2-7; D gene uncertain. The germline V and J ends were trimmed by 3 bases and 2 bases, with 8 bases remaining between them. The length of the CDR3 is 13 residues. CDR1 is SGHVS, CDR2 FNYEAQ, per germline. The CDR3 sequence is CASSFGTAYEQYF. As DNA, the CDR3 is TGTGCCAGCAGCTTTGGCACGGCCTACGAGCAGTACTTC.

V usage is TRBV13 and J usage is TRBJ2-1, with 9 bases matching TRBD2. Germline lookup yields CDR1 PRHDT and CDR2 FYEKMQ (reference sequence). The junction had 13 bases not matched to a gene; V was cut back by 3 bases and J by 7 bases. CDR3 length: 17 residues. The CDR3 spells CASSFGPGGLATNEQFF. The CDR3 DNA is TGTGCCAGCAGCTTTGGCCCGGGGGGACTAGCCACAAATGAGCAGTTCTTC.

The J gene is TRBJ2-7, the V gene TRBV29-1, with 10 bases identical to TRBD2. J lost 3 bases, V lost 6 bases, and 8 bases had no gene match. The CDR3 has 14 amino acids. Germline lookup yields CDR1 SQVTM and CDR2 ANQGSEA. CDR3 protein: CSVRGLANLYEQYF. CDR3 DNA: TGCAGCGTGAGGGGACTAGCGAACCTCTACGAGCAGTACTTC.

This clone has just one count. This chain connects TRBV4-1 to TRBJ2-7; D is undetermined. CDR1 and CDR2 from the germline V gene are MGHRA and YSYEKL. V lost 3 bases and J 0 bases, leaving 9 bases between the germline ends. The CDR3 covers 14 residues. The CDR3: CASSHVGGSYEQYF. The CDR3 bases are TGCGCCAGCAGCCACGTGGGCGGCTCCTACGAGCAGTACTTC.

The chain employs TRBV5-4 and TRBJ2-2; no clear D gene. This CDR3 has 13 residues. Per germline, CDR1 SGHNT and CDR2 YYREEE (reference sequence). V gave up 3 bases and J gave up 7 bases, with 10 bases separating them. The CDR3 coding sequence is TGTGCCAGCAGCTATAGGGATATCGGGGAGCTGTTTTTT. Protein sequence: CASSYRDIGELFF.

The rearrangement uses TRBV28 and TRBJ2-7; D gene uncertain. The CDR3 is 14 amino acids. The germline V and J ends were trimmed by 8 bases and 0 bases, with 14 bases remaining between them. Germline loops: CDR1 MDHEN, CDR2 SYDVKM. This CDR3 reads CASQNGAGSYEQYF. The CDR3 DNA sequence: TGTGCCAGCCAGAACGGCGCCGGCTCCTACGAGCAGTACTTC.

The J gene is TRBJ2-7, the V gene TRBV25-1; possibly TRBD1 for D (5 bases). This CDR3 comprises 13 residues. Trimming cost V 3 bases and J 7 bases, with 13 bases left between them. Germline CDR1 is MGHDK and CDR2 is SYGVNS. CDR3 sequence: CASSDRQGWEQYF. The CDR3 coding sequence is TGTGCCAGCAGTGACAGGCAGGGTTGGGAGCAGTACTTC.

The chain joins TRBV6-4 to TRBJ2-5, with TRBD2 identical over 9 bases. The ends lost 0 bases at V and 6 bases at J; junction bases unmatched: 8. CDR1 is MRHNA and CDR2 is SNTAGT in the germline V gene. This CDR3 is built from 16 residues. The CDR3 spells CASSDSAGGPPQTQYF. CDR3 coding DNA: TGTGCCAGCAGTGACTCGGCGGGAGGGCCTCCGCAGACCCAGTACTTC.

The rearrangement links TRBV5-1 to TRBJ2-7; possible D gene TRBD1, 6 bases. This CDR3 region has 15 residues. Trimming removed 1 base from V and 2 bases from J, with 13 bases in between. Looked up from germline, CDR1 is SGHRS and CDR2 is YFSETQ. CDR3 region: CASSLSGEGAYEQYF. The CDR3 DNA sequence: TGCGCCAGCAGCTTGTCCGGCGAGGGGGCCTACGAGCAGTACTTC.